The 17 T cell receptor beta chains reported below all come from one sample, sequenced in a study of cytomegalovirus exposure and HLA in healthy donors (TCRdb year 2017). The library was built by means of the immunoSEQ multiplex PCR assay. Entries here come from immuneACCESS through TCRdb and include only in-frame sequences with V and J called. Some clones fail to appear in such tables; in the studies checked, an unresolved V gene covers under half of the shortfall, and the cause of the remainder is unknown. Present in this sample are tens of thousands of clones, about 90% of which were seen just once. Just over 3% of the sample lies in the top ten. Sequenced input: PBMCs. The source of these receptors is a man aged 18 to 30 in good health and CMV-seronegative.

The chain is built from TRBV7-9 and TRBJ2-7; 14 nucleotides match TRBD2. This CDR3 spans 13 amino acids. The germline V gene has CDR1 SEHNR and CDR2 FQNEAQ (reference sequence). Trimming at V came to 5 bases and at J to 9 bases, leaving 3 bases not matched to a gene. The CDR3 loop is CASSTGLAGGQYF. The CDR3, as DNA: TGTGCCAGCAGCACCGGACTAGCGGGAGGGCAGTACTTC.

The chain couples TRBV4-3 to TRBJ2-2; D unresolved. The length of the CDR3 is 16 residues. The V end lost 3 bases, the J end lost 1 base, and 12 bases lay between the germline ends. Germline V gene data show CDR1 as LGHNA and CDR2 as YSLEER. CDR3 region: CASSQASDRNTGELFF. The CDR3 DNA sequence: TGCGCCAGCAGCCAGGCCAGCGATCGGAACACCGGGGAGCTGTTTTTT.

The rearrangement uses TRBV2 and TRBJ2-2; unclear D gene. CDR1 and CDR2 (germline): SNHLY, FYNNEI. This CDR3 spans 14 amino acids. V lost 9 bases and J lost 0, with 11 bases in between. The CDR3 sequence: CASKNRANTGELFF. CDR3 DNA sequence: TGTGCCAGTAAGAACCGAGCGAACACCGGGGAGCTGTTTTTT.

This clone was observed a single time. The chain joins TRBV20-1 to TRBJ1-2, with D hard to call. The germline gives CDR1 DFQATT, CDR2 SNEGSKA (reference sequence). V lost 6 bases and J lost 6, with 8 bases in between. This CDR3 contains 10 residues. CDR3 in amino acids: CSATKDGYTF. The CDR3, as DNA: TGCAGTGCCACTAAAGATGGCTACACCTTC.

The genes are TRBV5-4 and TRBJ2-4; 13 bases map to TRBD2. CDR1 and CDR2 (germline): SGHNT, YYREEE (reference sequence). CDR3 length: 16 residues. The V gene end was trimmed by 0 bases and the J gene end by 5 bases; junction bases not matched to a gene: 2. The chain's CDR3 is CASSLGLAGGENIQYF. The CDR3 bases are TGTGCCAGCAGCTTGGGACTAGCGGGGGGAGAAAACATTCAGTACTTC.

The CDR3 DNA reads TGTGCCAGCGCGGTATCCTACGAGCAGTACTTC. Protein sequence: CASAVSYEQYF. The chain combines TRBV6-6 with TRBJ2-7, with D unclear. CDR1 is MNHNY, CDR2 SVGAGI, per germline (reference sequence). V lost 8 bases and J 1 base, leaving 6 bases between the germline ends. CDR3 length: 11 amino acids.

The chain joins TRBV5-1 to TRBJ2-1; TRBD2 aligns across 11 bases. The ends lost 3 bases at V and 4 bases at J; junction bases unmatched: 12. Germline V CDR1 and CDR2: SGHRS, YFSETQ. The CDR3 contains 18 residues. The CDR3 nucleotides read TGCGCCAGCAGCTACCCTCCCGGGACTAGCGGCGCTTACAATGAGCAGTTCTTC. It encodes CASSYPPGTSGAYNEQFF.

The chain joins TRBV6-5 to TRBJ2-1, with 7 bases lining up with TRBD2. V shed 6 bases, J shed 7 bases, and the junction held 6 bases outside the gene matches. The CDR3 extends over 13 amino acids. Germline-derived CDR1 and CDR2 are MNHEY and SVGAGI. The CDR3 DNA reads TGTGCCAGCAGCGGGGGGTATAGAAATGAGCAGTTCTTC. This codes for CASSGGYRNEQFF.

This rearrangement joins TRBV6-5 to TRBJ2-7, with 8 nucleotides matching TRBD2. Germline V gives CDR1 MNHEY, CDR2 SVGAGI. The CDR3 has 15 amino acids. V lost 6 bases, J lost 0 bases, and 7 bases stayed unmatched. CDR3 bases: TGTGCCAGCAGCCAACTAGCGGTGGGCTCCTACGAGCAGTACTTC. This sequence encodes CASSQLAVGSYEQYF.

This clone was seen only a few times. CDR3 residues: CASSFNTGMNTEAFF. CDR3 bases: TGTGCCAGCTCATTCAACACCGGGATGAACACTGAAGCTTTCTTT. The rearrangement joins TRBV18 to TRBJ1-1, with D uncertain. From germline, CDR1 is KGHSH and CDR2 LQKENI. The V end was cut by 5 bases, the J end by 0 bases, with 13 bases between. The CDR3 covers 15 residues.

The CDR3 region is CASSLGQFRLAGSTDTQYF. CDR3 sequence (DNA): TGTGCCAGCAGTTTAGGACAGTTCCGGCTAGCGGGAAGCACAGATACGCAGTATTTT. This chain uses TRBV28 with TRBJ2-3; the match to TRBD2 covers 9 bases. Germline V gene data show CDR1 as MDHEN and CDR2 as SYDVKM. CDR3 length: 19 residues. V shed 2 bases and J 0 bases; nucleotides not matched to a gene: 12.

The rearrangement uses TRBV19 and TRBJ1-2, with D perhaps TRBD1 (5 bases). Trimming pared 5 bases from V and 2 bases from J, leaving 9 bases between. CDR3 length: 13 residues. CDR1 is LNHDA and CDR2 is SQIVND in the germline V gene (reference sequence). The CDR3 sequence is CASSPTENYGYTF. The CDR3 DNA reads TGTGCCAGTAGTCCGACAGAAAACTATGGCTACACCTTC.

The CDR3 region is CASSLLRTGSRNEQFF. The CDR3 nucleotides are TGTGCCAGCAGTTTACTCAGAACAGGTTCTAGAAATGAGCAGTTCTTC. The chain joins TRBV28 to TRBJ2-1, with a tentative D call TRBD1 (5 bases). V lost 2 bases to trimming and J lost 7 bases, with 18 bases between them. Germline V gene sequence: CDR1 MDHEN, CDR2 SYDVKM. This CDR3 is built from 16 residues.

This clone appeared a single time. This sequence joins TRBV6-6 and TRBJ2-3, with 8 nucleotides matching TRBD1. This CDR3 contains 15 residues. The J segment lost 0 bases and the V segment lost 7 bases, leaving 6 bases of the junction unmatched. The germline CDR1 and CDR2 sequences are MNHNY and SVGAGI (reference sequence). The CDR3 reads CASIDRGRSTDTQYF. The CDR3 DNA reads as TGTGCCAGCATCGACAGGGGAAGGAGCACAGATACGCAGTATTTT.

This clone has only a few counts. CDR3 DNA sequence: TGTGCCGCCGGATTGATCGGGAGGGCCCAAGATACGCAGTATTTT. Translated, it gives CAAGLIGRAQDTQYF. The chain couples TRBV27 to TRBJ2-3, with 8 bases aligning to TRBD2. V lost 11 bases to trimming and J lost 5 bases; unmatched junction nucleotides: 15. Germline CDR1 is MNHEY and CDR2 is SMNVEV (reference sequence). The CDR3 sequence is 15 residues long.

This chain joins TRBV7-9 and TRBJ2-2; D is undetermined. The CDR3 has 13 amino acids. The germline gives CDR1 SEHNR, CDR2 FQNEAQ (reference sequence). V was shortened by 2 bases and J by 6 bases, with 7 bases between the two germline ends. CDR3 in amino acids: CASSLTKPGELFF. CDR3 DNA: TGTGCCAGCAGCTTAACCAAGCCCGGGGAGCTGTTTTTT.

The chain employs TRBV9 and TRBJ2-1; TRBD2 aligns across 14 bases. CDR1 is SGDLS, CDR2 YYNGEE, per germline. The CDR3 covers 17 residues. The V gene end was trimmed by 0 bases and the J gene end by 9 bases; junction bases not matched to a gene: 8. DNA of the CDR3: TGTGCCAGCAGCGTAGGTATGGGGACTAGCGGGAGTAGTGAGCAGTTCTTC. It translates to CASSVGMGTSGSSEQFF.